Shown below are 11 T cell receptor beta chains from a single sample sequenced in a study of blood T cells in healthy people across ages. A second about 7 to 11 cycle PCR used barcoded and J-beta primers. TCRdb used MiXCR to reprocess the 5' RACE reads, holding one entry per CDR3 protein. The data show about 1.4 million distinct CDR3 sequences, with around 55% seen just once and about 6.7% held by the top ten. Sequenced input: blood. The receptors stem from a man between 18 and 29 years old in good health.

The sample holds a few counts of this clonotype. The chain couples TRBV28 to TRBJ1-1; D is uncertain. The CDR3 runs to 12 residues. CDR1 and CDR2 from the germline V gene are MDHEN and SYDVKM. Trimming took off 6 bases at V and 1 base at J, with 6 bases between the two ends. This chain's CDR3 is CASRLKNTEAFF. CDR3 nucleotide sequence: TGTGCCAGCAGGCTCAAGAACACTGAAGCTTTCTTT.

This clonotype was detected a few times. The genes are TRBV4-2 and TRBJ1-2; D uncertain. The CDR3 totals 15 residues. V lost 1 base to trimming and J lost 0 bases, with 9 bases between them. Germline CDR1 LGHNA, CDR2 YNFKEQ. The chain's CDR3 is CASSQVVLTNYGYTF. The CDR3 coding sequence is TGTGCCAGCAGCCAAGTTGTCTTAACTAACTATGGCTACACCTTC.

This clonotype was detected only a few times. This sequence joins TRBV13 and TRBJ2-3; D possibly corresponds to TRBD1 (6 bases). V lost 7 bases, J lost 3 bases, and 11 bases lay in between. Germline lookup yields CDR1 PRHDT and CDR2 FYEKMQ (reference sequence). This CDR3 is 13 amino acids long. CDR3 residues: CASKQGPTDTQYF. As DNA, the CDR3 is TGTGCCAGCAAACAGGGCCCTACAGATACGCAGTATTTT.

The chain combines TRBV7-9 with TRBJ2-7; 7 bases map to TRBD1. Germline V gives CDR1 SEHNR, CDR2 FQNEAQ (reference sequence). V dropped 5 bases and J dropped 1; count of bases not matched to a gene: 8. CDR3 length equals 15 residues. The CDR3 is CASSPRRGRSYEQYF. The CDR3 nucleotides are TGTGCCAGCAGCCCACGTAGGGGGCGGTCCTACGAGCAGTACTTC.

Notes on this clonotype: A junction boundary mismatches the germline segment, possibly from a read error. V is TRBV7-9 and J is TRBJ2-3, with TRBD1 as a possible D gene (6 bases). Germline CDR1 and CDR2: SEHNR and FQNEAQ (reference sequence). This CDR3 contains 16 residues. In DNA form, the CDR3 reads TGTACCAGCAGCTTAAGTCCCGGGACAATAGCAGATACGCAGTATTTT. Its translation: CTSSLSPGTIADTQYF. Based on the CDR3 plus reference TRBV7-9 and TRBJ2-3, the full variable domain is DTGVSQNPRHKITKRGQNVTFRCDPISEHNRLYWYRQTLGQGPEFLTYFQNEAQLEKSRLLSDRFSAERPKGSFSTLEIQRTEQGDSAMYLCTSSLSPGTIADTQYFGPGTRLTVL.

The rearrangement joins TRBV3-1 to TRBJ1-4; 8 bases fit TRBD1. The V segment lost 0 bases and the J segment 6 bases; nucleotides outside the gene matches: 6. This CDR3 has 16 amino acids. In germline, CDR1 is LGHDT, CDR2 YNNKEL (reference sequence). The CDR3 here is CASSQDLGQVDEKLFF. CDR3 DNA sequence: TGTGCCAGCAGCCAAGATTTGGGACAGGTTGATGAAAAACTGTTTTTT.

Details on this clonotype: At one boundary the junction diverges from the germline segment, which might be a read error. The chain recombines TRBV7-6 with TRBJ2-4; 12 bases line up with TRBD2. Germline V gene lookup returns CDR1 SGHVS and CDR2 FNYEAQ. The CDR3 sequence is 12 residues long. The CDR3 bases are TGCGCCAGCAGCCGACTAGCGGGAGCGCAGTACTTC. Translation gives CASSRLAGAQYF.

This clonotype was seen a few times. The chain employs TRBV6-1 and TRBJ1-4, with a possible D match to TRBD1 (6 bases). V lost 4 bases to trimming and J lost 0 bases, with 9 bases between them. CDR3 length: 15 residues. Looked up from germline, CDR1 is MNHNS and CDR2 is SASEGT. In DNA, the CDR3 is TGTGCCAGCAGTGCAACAGGGTCAACTAATGAAAAACTGTTTTTT. Its translation is CASSATGSTNEKLFF.

The V call is TRBV6-2 or TRBV6-3, the J call TRBJ2-5, with D perhaps matching TRBD1 (7 bases). This CDR3 spans 14 amino acids. Germline V CDR1 and CDR2: MNHEY, SVGEGT. The germline V and J ends were trimmed by 6 bases and 5 bases, with 16 bases remaining between them. The CDR3 reads CASSSYRGLETQYF. CDR3 DNA: TGTGCCAGCAGCTCCTACAGGGGACTTGAGACCCAGTACTTC.

This clonotype turned up a few times. The J gene is TRBJ2-7, the V gene TRBV29-1, with 8 bases fitting TRBD1. Germline CDR1 reads SQVTM; CDR2 reads ANQGSEA. The length of the CDR3 is 13 residues. The junction had 8 bases not matched to a gene; V was cut back by 8 bases and J by 2 bases. CDR3 sequence (DNA): TGCAGCTATACAGGGGGAAGCACCTACGAGCAGTACTTC. Amino acid sequence: CSYTGGSTYEQYF.

This clonotype was seen more than once but under ten times. This chain connects TRBV29-1 to TRBJ2-7; 7 bases match TRBD2. CDR1 and CDR2 from the germline V gene are SQVTM and ANQGSEA. This CDR3 contains 13 residues. Trimming at V came to 8 bases and at J to 7 bases, leaving 14 bases not matched to a gene. Here the CDR3 reads CSFKSGNIREQYF. As DNA, the CDR3 is TGCAGCTTTAAAAGCGGGAACATACGGGAGCAGTACTTC.